Each of the 10 T cell receptor beta chains below was sequenced from the same sample in a study of blood T cells in healthy people across ages. With a J-beta primer mix and a sample-barcoded 5' primer, a second PCR ran roughly 6 to 12 cycles. Each CDR3 protein gets one entry after TCRdb re-called the 5' RACE reads with MiXCR. The sample records around 900,000 distinct CDR3 sequences, 51% being singletons. The sequencing sample was made of blood. These receptors originate from a woman aged 55-70 years in good health.

This clonotype was detected a few times. The gene calls are TRBV15 and TRBJ1-1; 8 bases are shared with TRBD1. The V gene's germline CDR1 is LNHNV and CDR2 YYDKDF (reference sequence). The CDR3 runs 15 residues. Unmatched junction bases numbered 11, after V lost 2 bases and J lost 9 bases. CDR3 region: CATSRPDRGFTKAFF. CDR3 nucleotide sequence: TGTGCCACCAGCAGACCAGACAGGGGTTTTACCAAAGCTTTCTTT.

The V and J genes are TRBV29-1 and TRBJ1-1; no firm D call. Germline loops: CDR1 SQVTM, CDR2 ANQGSEA. The V end was cut by 4 bases, the J end by 4 bases, with 10 bases between. The CDR3 length is 12 residues. Written as DNA, the CDR3 is TGCAGCGTTGCCGCTCTGGGCACTGAAGCTTTCTTT. Translation gives CSVAALGTEAFF.

The genes are TRBV11-2 and TRBJ2-7, with D tentatively TRBD1 (5 bases). The CDR3 runs 13 residues. CDR1 and CDR2 (germline): SGHAT, FQNNGV. Deletions cut 1 base from V and 9 bases from J, with 13 bases between. CDR3 sequence (DNA): TGTGCCAGCAGCTTAGGGGATAGACAGTGGCAGTACTTC. It is translated as CASSLGDRQWQYF.

The chain combines TRBV27 with TRBJ2-3; D uncertain. Looked up from germline, CDR1 is MNHEY and CDR2 is SMNVEV (reference sequence). The length of the CDR3 is 15 residues. The V and J ends lost 2 bases and 1 base respectively, with 10 bases between them. In nucleotides, the CDR3 is TGTGCCAGCAGTTTAATGGCGCTCGGCACAGATACGCAGTATTTT. Its translation is CASSLMALGTDTQYF.

The chain is built from TRBV6-2 or TRBV6-3 and TRBJ1-6; 9 positions match TRBD1. Per germline, CDR1 MNHEY and CDR2 SVGEGT. This CDR3 spans 13 amino acids. V shed 6 bases and J 8 bases; nucleotides not matched to a gene: 2. CDR3 loop: CASRGQGYSPLHF. The CDR3 coding sequence is TGTGCCAGCAGGGGACAGGGCTATTCACCCCTCCACTTT.

This chain joins TRBV12-5 and TRBJ2-4; tentatively, D is TRBD1 or TRBD2 (6 bases each). Gene TRBJ2-5 matches the end of the DNA better, so the J call may be wrong. CDR3 length equals 22 residues. Germline loops: CDR1 LGHNT, CDR2 FRNRAP. This CDR3 is CASGLVPGSGRFGGRDQETQYF. CDR3 DNA sequence: TGTGCTAGTGGTTTGGTACCCGGGAGTGGCAGGTTCGGGGGCCGTGACCAAGAGACCCAGTACTTC.

The CDR3 protein is CASSLTGTGDPDTQYF. The DNA for the CDR3 is TGCGCCAGCAGCTTGACCGGGACAGGGGACCCAGATACGCAGTATTTT. The J gene is TRBJ2-3, the V gene TRBV5-1, with 10 bases aligning to TRBD1. Germline CDR1 SGHRS, CDR2 YFSETQ. CDR3 size: 16 residues. V trimming: 1 base; J trimming: 4 bases; junction bases outside the gene matches: 6. The full variable domain, completed using reference TRBV5-1 and TRBJ2-3, is KAGVTQTPRYLIKTRGQQVTLSCSPISGHRSVSWYQQTPGQGLQFLFEYFSETQRNKGNFPGRFSGRQFSNSRSEMNVSTLELGDSALYLCASSLTGTGDPDTQYFGPGTRLTVL.

The genes are TRBV7-2 and TRBJ2-4; TRBD1 is a possible D gene (5 bases). The J call may be incorrect, as the DNA end agrees better with TRBJ2-7. The CDR3 covers 13 residues. The germline V gene encodes CDR1 SGHTA and CDR2 FQGNSA. The CDR3 region is CASTGYGRDEQYF. CDR3 bases: TGTGCCAGCACAGGGTATGGTCGGGACGAGCAGTACTTC.

This clonotype was observed a handful of times. The chain recombines TRBV4-1 with TRBJ2-1; 8 bases align to TRBD2. Germline lookup yields CDR1 MGHRA and CDR2 YSYEKL. The CDR3 has 15 residues. V shed 4 bases, J shed 7 bases, and the junction held 9 bases outside the gene matches. Here the CDR3 reads CASSRERESFNEQFF. In nucleotides, the CDR3 is TGCGCCAGCAGCCGGGAGCGGGAGAGTTTTAATGAGCAGTTCTTC.

As for this clonotype: A junction boundary mismatches the germline segment, possibly from a read error. This sequence joins TRBV7-3 and TRBJ1-6, with D perhaps TRBD1 (5 bases). Germline loops: CDR1 SGHTA, CDR2 FQGTGA. This CDR3 has 15 residues. The CDR3, as DNA: TGTGTCAGCAGCTTATCACGGGGGAGTGATTCACCCCTCCACTTT. Protein product: CVSSLSRGSDSPLHF. Using reference TRBV7-3 and TRBJ1-6 for the parts outside the CDR3, the full variable domain is GAGVSQTPSNKVTEKGKYVELRCDPISGHTALYWYRQSLGQGPEFLIYFQGTGAADDSGLPNDRFFAVRPEGSVSTLKIQRTERGDSAVYLCVSSLSRGSDSPLHFGNGTRLTVT.